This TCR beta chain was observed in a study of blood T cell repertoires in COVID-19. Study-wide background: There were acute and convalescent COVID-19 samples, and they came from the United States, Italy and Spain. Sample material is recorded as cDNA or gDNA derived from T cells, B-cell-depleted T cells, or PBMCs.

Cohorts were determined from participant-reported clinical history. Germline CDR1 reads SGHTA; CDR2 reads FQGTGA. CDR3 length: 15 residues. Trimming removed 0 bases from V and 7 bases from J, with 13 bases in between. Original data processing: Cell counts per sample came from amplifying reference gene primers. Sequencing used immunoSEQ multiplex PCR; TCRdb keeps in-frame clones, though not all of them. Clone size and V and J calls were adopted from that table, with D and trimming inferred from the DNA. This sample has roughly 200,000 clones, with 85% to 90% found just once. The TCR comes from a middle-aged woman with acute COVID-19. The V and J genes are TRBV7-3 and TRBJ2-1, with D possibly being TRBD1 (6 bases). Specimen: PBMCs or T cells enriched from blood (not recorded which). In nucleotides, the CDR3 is TGTGCCAGCAGCTTAACAGCCGTGAGGGGGAATGAGCAGTTCTTC. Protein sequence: CASSLTAVRGNEQFF.